This T cell receptor (beta chain) stems from a study of blood T cell repertoires in COVID-19. About the research overall: COVID-19 samples from acute and convalescent phases originated in the United States, Italy and Spain. PBMCs, B-cell-depleted T cells, or T cells provided the cDNA or gDNA that made up the material.

Authors' processing steps: Reference gene primer amplification in the assay estimated nucleated cell counts. Method: immunoSEQ multiplex PCR; TCRdb's copy keeps in-frame clones and lacks some. V and J calls and clone size come straight from that table; D and trimming were deduced from the DNA. Found here are 150,000 to 200,000 clones, around 86% of them singletons; the top ten hold roughly 6.7%. This clone was recorded only once. Germline values: CDR1 MNHEY, CDR2 SVGAGI. The CDR3 spans 15 residues. V lost 6 bases, J lost 5 bases, and 17 bases lay in between. V and J are TRBV6-5 and TRBJ1-3; weak D call: TRBD1 (6 bases). The sequencing sample was made of peripheral blood. This TCR came from a man between 40 and 49 years old with acute or convalescent COVID-19. The CDR3 loop is CASSPGAALRNTIYF. In DNA form, the CDR3 reads TGTGCCAGCAGCCCAGGGGCCGCGCTGAGAAACACCATATATTTT.